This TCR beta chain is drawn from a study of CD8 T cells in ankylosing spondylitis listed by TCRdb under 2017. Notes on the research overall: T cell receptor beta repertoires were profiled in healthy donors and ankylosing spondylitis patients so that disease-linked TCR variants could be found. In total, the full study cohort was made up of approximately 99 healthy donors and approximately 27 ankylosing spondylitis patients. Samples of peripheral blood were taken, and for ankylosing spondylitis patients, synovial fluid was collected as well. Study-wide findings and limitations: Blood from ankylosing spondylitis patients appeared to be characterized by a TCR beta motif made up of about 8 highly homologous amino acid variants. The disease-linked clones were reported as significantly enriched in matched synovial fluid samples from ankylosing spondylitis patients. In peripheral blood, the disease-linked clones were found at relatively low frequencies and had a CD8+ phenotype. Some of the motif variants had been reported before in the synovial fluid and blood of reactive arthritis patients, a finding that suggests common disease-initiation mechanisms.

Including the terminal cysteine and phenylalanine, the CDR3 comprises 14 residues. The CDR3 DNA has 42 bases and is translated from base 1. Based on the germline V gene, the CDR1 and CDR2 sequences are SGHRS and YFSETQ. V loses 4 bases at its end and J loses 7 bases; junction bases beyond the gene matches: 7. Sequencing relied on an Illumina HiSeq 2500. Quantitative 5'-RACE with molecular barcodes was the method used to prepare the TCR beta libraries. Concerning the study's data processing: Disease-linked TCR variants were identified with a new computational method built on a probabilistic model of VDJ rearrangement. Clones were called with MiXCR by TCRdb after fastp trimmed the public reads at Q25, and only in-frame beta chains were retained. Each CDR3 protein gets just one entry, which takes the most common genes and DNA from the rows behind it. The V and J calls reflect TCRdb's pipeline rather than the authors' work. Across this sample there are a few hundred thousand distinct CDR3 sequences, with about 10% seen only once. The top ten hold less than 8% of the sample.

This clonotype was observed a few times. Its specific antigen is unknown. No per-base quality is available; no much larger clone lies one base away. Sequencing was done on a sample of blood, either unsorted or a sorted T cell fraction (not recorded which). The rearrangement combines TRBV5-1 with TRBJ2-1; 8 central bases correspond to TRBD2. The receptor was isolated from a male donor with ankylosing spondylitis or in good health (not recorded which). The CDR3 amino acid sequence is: CASSGRTSRNEQFF. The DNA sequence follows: TGCGCCAGCAGCGGGAGGACTAGCAGAAATGAGCAGTTCTTC.